This T cell receptor beta chain appears in the sequencing data of a study of cytomegalovirus exposure and HLA in healthy donors. A roughly 120-subject validation cohort, separate from the roughly 670-subject first cohort, supplied the donors. V gave up 5 bases and J gave up 8 bases; unmatched junction bases: 8. Germline CDR1 KGHSH, CDR2 LQKENI. The CDR3 contains 13 residues. TCRdb's table, derived via immunoSEQ multiplex PCR, lists solely in-frame clones and lacks some. The sample has 250,000 to 350,000 clones; about nine tenths are singletons. J is TRBJ1-2 and V is TRBV18; 7 bases align to TRBD1. The sequence came from a woman aged 18-29 years in good health and CMV-seronegative. Sequencing input: PBMCs. The CDR3 loop is CASSTNRGSGYTF. In nucleotides, the CDR3 is TGTGCCAGCTCAACAAACAGGGGAAGCGGCTACACCTTC.